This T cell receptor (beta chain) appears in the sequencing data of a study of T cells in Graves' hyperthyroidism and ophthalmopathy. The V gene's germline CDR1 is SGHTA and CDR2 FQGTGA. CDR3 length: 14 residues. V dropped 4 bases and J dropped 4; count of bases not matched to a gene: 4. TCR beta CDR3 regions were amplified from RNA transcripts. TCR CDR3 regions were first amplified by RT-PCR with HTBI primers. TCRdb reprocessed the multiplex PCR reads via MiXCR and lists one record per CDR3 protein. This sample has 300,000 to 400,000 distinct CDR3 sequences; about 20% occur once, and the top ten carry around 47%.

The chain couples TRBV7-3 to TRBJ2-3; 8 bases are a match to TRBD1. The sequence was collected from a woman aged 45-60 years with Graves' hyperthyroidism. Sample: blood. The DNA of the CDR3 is TGTGCCAGCAGCTCCCAGGGGGCGTCAGATACGCAGTATTTT. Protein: CASSSQGASDTQYF.